The 26 T cell receptor beta chains presented below share a single source sample, sequenced in a study of blood T cell repertoires in COVID-19. TCRdb keeps only in-frame clones here, not all; method: immunoSEQ multiplex PCR. The data contain about 360,000 clones, around 84% of them singletons. The specimen was peripheral blood. The receptors come from a human donor in a cohort sampled during active COVID-19.

This clone was observed once. The chain recombines TRBV7-9 with TRBJ2-1; D is possibly TRBD2 (5 bases). CDR3 length: 13 amino acids. CDR1 is SEHNR and CDR2 is FQNEAQ in the germline V gene (reference sequence). The V end lost 5 bases, the J end lost 13 bases, and 18 bases lay between the germline ends. The CDR3 region has the DNA TGTGCCAGCAGCCCCCGAGGGAAGACGGGCCAGTTCTTC. It specifies CASSPRGKTGQFF.

V is TRBV5-4 and J is TRBJ1-6; 8 bases align to TRBD1. The CDR3 length is 14 residues. Germline V gives CDR1 SGHNT, CDR2 YYREEE (reference sequence). The V and J ends lost 4 bases and 8 bases, in that order; junction bases with no gene match: 5. CDR3 region: CASSQDRDHSPLHF. The CDR3 bases are TGTGCCAGCAGCCAGGACAGGGACCATTCACCCCTCCACTTT.

This clone has only a few counts. The sample has other DNA sequences that encode this CDR3 too. This rearrangement joins TRBV9 to TRBJ2-5, with D maybe TRBD1 (5 bases). V shed 0 bases and J shed 5 bases, with 8 bases lying between them. This CDR3 is built from 13 residues. CDR1 is SGDLS, CDR2 YYNGEE, per germline. CDR3 in DNA: TGTGCCAGCAGCGTAGGACAGTGGGAGACCCAGTACTTC. Amino acid sequence: CASSVGQWETQYF.

The J gene is TRBJ1-2, the V gene TRBV27; 9 bases line up with TRBD1. With 7 bases clipped from V and 4 bases from J, the junction kept 10 bases outside the gene matches. The CDR3 spans 15 residues. From germline, CDR1 is MNHEY and CDR2 SMNVEV (reference sequence). This chain's CDR3 is CASTSLQGAGYGYTF. The CDR3 DNA follows: TGTGCCAGCACTTCTCTACAGGGGGCTGGCTATGGCTACACCTTC.

This clone is a singleton in its sample. This chain connects TRBV7-2 to TRBJ1-5; perhaps TRBD1 as D (5 bases). V lost 2 bases and J 5 bases, leaving 13 bases between the germline ends. Germline assignment: CDR1 SGHTA and CDR2 FQGNSA. This CDR3 has 15 residues. The CDR3 spells CASSLSGLEDQPQHF. As DNA, the CDR3 is TGTGCCAGCAGCTTATCAGGGTTAGAGGATCAGCCCCAGCATTTT.

V gene TRBV28 combines with J gene TRBJ2-5, with D unresolved. The germline gives CDR1 MDHEN, CDR2 SYDVKM. V lost 3 bases and J 5 bases, leaving 13 bases between the germline ends. CDR3 length: 14 residues. Here the CDR3 DNA reads TGTGCCAGCAGTTTGTCCCTACTTCCGGAGACCCAGTACTTC. This sequence encodes CASSLSLLPETQYF.

This chain links TRBV28 with TRBJ2-5; 9 positions agree with TRBD1. V lost 7 bases to trimming and J lost 2 bases; unmatched junction nucleotides: 11. This CDR3 region has 16 residues. The V gene's germline CDR1 is MDHEN and CDR2 SYDVKM. The CDR3 protein is CASNAPRQGGQETQYF. Written as DNA, the CDR3 is TGTGCCAGCAACGCGCCCCGACAGGGGGGACAAGAGACCCAGTACTTC.

This chain links TRBV29-1 with TRBJ2-3; 10 bases align to TRBD2. CDR1 is SQVTM, CDR2 ANQGSEA, per germline. The CDR3 has 15 amino acids. Trimming took 8 bases from V and 2 from J; bases not matched to a gene: 10. The CDR3 loop is CSSTTGTSDTDTQYF. The CDR3 bases are TGCAGCTCGACCACCGGGACTAGCGACACAGATACGCAGTATTTT.

In the case of this clone: Other nucleotide sequences in the sample specify the same CDR3. V gene TRBV19 combines with J gene TRBJ2-7, with TRBD2 matching over 7 bases. CDR3 size: 14 residues. Germline CDR1 reads LNHDA; CDR2 reads SQIVND (reference sequence). J gave up 0 bases and V 3 bases, and 2 bases lay outside the gene matches. The CDR3 here is CASSIRTSSYEQYF. The DNA of the CDR3 is TGTGCCAGTAGTATCCGGACTAGCTCCTACGAGCAGTACTTC.

The chain's CDR3 is CASSFRGQYNEQFF. CDR3 sequence (DNA): TGCGCCAGCAGCTTTAGGGGACAGTACAATGAGCAGTTCTTC. This rearrangement joins TRBV5-1 to TRBJ2-1; TRBD1 aligns across 7 bases. The CDR3 loop spans 14 amino acids. Germline CDR1 and CDR2: SGHRS and YFSETQ. V dropped 2 bases and J dropped 4; count of bases not matched to a gene: 3.

This clone appeared once. The gene calls are TRBV3-1 (or the pseudogene TRBV3-2) and TRBJ1-1; 8 bases are a match to TRBD1. The length of the CDR3 is 13 residues. The V segment lost 4 bases and the J segment 13 bases; nucleotides outside the gene matches: 11. Germline CDR1 is LGHDT and CDR2 is YNNKEL (reference sequence). The CDR3 is CASSPSRQGRGFF. The CDR3 nucleotides are TGTGCCAGCAGCCCATCCCGACAGGGGAGGGGTTTCTTT.

The V and J genes are TRBV4-2 and TRBJ2-2, with 12 bases lining up with TRBD1. J gave up 6 bases and V 4 bases, and 12 bases lay outside the gene matches. This CDR3 is built from 18 residues. Germline V lookup: CDR1 LGHNA, CDR2 YNFKEQ. The CDR3 region is CASSPEELGQGAAGELFF. As DNA, the CDR3 is TGTGCCAGCAGCCCGGAGGAGTTGGGACAGGGGGCTGCCGGGGAGCTGTTTTTT.

The J gene is TRBJ1-2, the V gene TRBV7-2; 7 bases map to TRBD1. This CDR3 has 16 amino acids. Germline CDR1 reads SGHTA; CDR2 reads FQGNSA. V dropped 2 bases and J dropped 6; count of bases not matched to a gene: 12. The CDR3 DNA reads as TGTGCCAGCAGCTTATCCCTAGGGGGCTGGGAGGATGGCTACACCTTC. As protein: CASSLSLGGWEDGYTF.

The chain employs TRBV19 and TRBJ1-6, with 7 nucleotides matching TRBD1. V lost 3 bases, J lost 7 bases, and 3 bases stayed unmatched. Germline CDR1 and CDR2: LNHDA and SQIVND (reference sequence). The CDR3 has 14 amino acids. The CDR3 DNA reads as TGTGCCAGTAGTATGGGGACAGTCAATTCACCCCTCCACTTT. Its translation is CASSMGTVNSPLHF.

This chain uses TRBV30 with TRBJ2-7; TRBD2 agrees at 7 bases. The CDR3 contains 12 residues. The V gene end was trimmed by 4 bases and the J gene end by 1 base; junction bases not matched to a gene: 1. Germline loops: CDR1 GTSNPN, CDR2 SVGIG (reference sequence). For the CDR3, the DNA is TGTGCCTGGAAGCGGGGTTCCTACGAGCAGTACTTC. The encoded protein is CAWKRGSYEQYF.

Comment on this clone: One end of the junction is discordant with germline, which a read error may explain. The V and J genes are TRBV7-7 and TRBJ2-5; TRBD2 might be the D (7 bases). Germline CDR1 SSHAT, CDR2 FNYEAQ (reference sequence). CDR3 length: 15 amino acids. In nucleotides, the CDR3 is TGTGCTAGCAGCTGGGGGGGGGCAGATGGGGAGACCCAGTACTTC. Protein product: CASSWGGADGETQYF. Based on the CDR3 plus reference TRBV7-7 and TRBJ2-5, the full variable domain is GAGVSQSPRYKVTKRGQDVTLRCDPISSHATLYWYQQALGQGPEFLTYFNYEAQPDKSGLPSDRFSAERPEGSISTLTIQRTEQRDSAMYRCASSWGGADGETQYFGPGTRLLVL.

This clone was seen only once. The V gene is TRBV27, the J gene TRBJ2-7; 7 bases map to TRBD1. Losses at the gene ends were 5 bases for V and 2 bases for J; bases not matched to a gene: 3. The CDR3 loop spans 13 amino acids. CDR1 is MNHEY, CDR2 SMNVEV, per germline (reference sequence). The CDR3 region has the DNA TGTGCCAGCAGTCTCGGGACAGCCTACGAGCAGTACTTC. This codes for CASSLGTAYEQYF.

CDR3 DNA: TGTGCCAGCAGTACTGAACGGACTAGCGGGGACTACAATGAGCAGTTCTTC. It specifies CASSTERTSGDYNEQFF. The chain has TRBV27 and TRBJ2-1, with 12 bases that match TRBD2. The V gene end was trimmed by 5 bases and the J gene end by 3 bases; junction bases not matched to a gene: 8. Germline CDR1 is MNHEY and CDR2 is SMNVEV (reference sequence). The CDR3 runs 17 residues.

The chain combines TRBV7-8 with TRBJ2-3, with 16 bases fitting TRBD2. J gave up 6 bases and V 5 bases, and 11 bases lay outside the gene matches. Germline lookup yields CDR1 SGHVS and CDR2 FQNEAQ. CDR3 length: 18 amino acids. CDR3 protein: CASSLRPLGLAGGDTQYF. DNA of the CDR3: TGTGCCAGCAGCCTACGACCCTTGGGACTAGCGGGAGGGGATACGCAGTATTTT.

The chain employs TRBV7-2 and TRBJ2-2; D perhaps matches TRBD1 (6 bases). CDR3 size: 17 residues. Germline V gene data show CDR1 as SGHTA and CDR2 as FQGNSA. With 1 base removed from V and 4 bases from J, the gap between germline ends came to 16 bases. The CDR3 reads CASSLDVGAGSTGELFF. The CDR3 region has the DNA TGTGCCAGCAGCTTAGATGTGGGGGCCGGAAGCACCGGGGAGCTGTTTTTT.

V usage is TRBV18 and J usage is TRBJ2-5; 7 positions match TRBD1. The junction had 8 bases not matched to a gene; V was cut back by 5 bases and J by 5 bases. The CDR3 is 14 residues long. The germline V gene encodes CDR1 KGHSH and CDR2 LQKENI. CDR3 sequence: CASSSQTGRETQYF. CDR3 DNA: TGTGCCAGCTCATCGCAGACAGGGCGCGAGACCCAGTACTTC.

The chain employs TRBV5-4 and TRBJ2-3; the D is unclear. The germline CDR1 and CDR2 sequences are SGHNT and YYREEE (reference sequence). The CDR3 totals 18 residues. Trimming cost V 4 bases and J 0 bases, with 21 bases left between them. CDR3 sequence: CASSRNGVAVTSTDTQYF. As DNA, the CDR3 is TGTGCCAGCAGCCGGAACGGTGTAGCTGTCACTAGCACAGATACGCAGTATTTT.

The V and J genes are TRBV3-1 (or the pseudogene TRBV3-2) and TRBJ2-7; 7 nucleotides align to TRBD1. Germline V gives CDR1 LGHDT, CDR2 YNNKEL (reference sequence). The CDR3 is 15 amino acids. J was trimmed by 2 bases and V by 2 bases; bases with no gene match: 6. The CDR3 nucleotides read TGTGCCAGCAGCCAATCGACAGGGAGCACCTACGAGCAGTACTTC. Translated, it gives CASSQSTGSTYEQYF.

This chain links TRBV7-2 with TRBJ1-2; D is undetermined. This CDR3 comprises 14 residues. Germline CDR1 and CDR2: SGHTA and FQGNSA. Trimming shortened V by 4 bases and J by 4 bases, and 13 bases separated the two germline ends. The CDR3 coding sequence is TGTGCCAGCAGCTCCTCGAGGGTGGGCTATGGCTACACCTTC. Protein: CASSSSRVGYGYTF.

CDR3 protein: CASSRRGQETQYF. The CDR3 region has the DNA TGTGCCAGCAGTAGGAGGGGCCAAGAGACCCAGTACTTC. This chain joins TRBV2 and TRBJ2-5, with D tentatively TRBD2 (6 bases). Trimming left V 5 bases short and J 1 base short, with 8 bases between. The germline V gene encodes CDR1 SNHLY and CDR2 FYNNEI. The CDR3 runs 13 residues.

This clone was found a few times. This chain links TRBV4-1 with TRBJ1-4, with a weak D call TRBD1 (6 bases). Trimming took off 4 bases at V and 1 base at J, with 13 bases between the two ends. The CDR3 consists of 16 residues. Germline V gene sequence: CDR1 MGHRA, CDR2 YSYEKL. CDR3 region: CASSPRGSGTNEKLFF. For the CDR3, the DNA is TGCGCCAGCAGCCCCAGGGGTTCCGGAACTAATGAAAAACTGTTTTTT.